This T cell receptor beta chain was identified in a study of metastatic and nonmetastatic thyroid tumors (TCRdb year 2020). About the study as a whole: For patients with malignant and with benign thyroid disease, the researchers compared repertoires between peripheral blood samples and tumor or nodule tissue samples.

The library was made by PCR. Sequencing used an Illumina HiSeq 4000. The TCR beta-chain CDR3 region of each patient was profiled by high-throughput sequencing. The authors' analysis ran thus. The researchers built a classifier to tell apart papillary thyroid cancer patients with distant metastasis, based on CDR3 differences among clinicopathological groups. The Shannon index was used to measure repertoire diversity, and the Morisita-Horn index was used to measure how similar tumor and blood repertoires were. In TCRdb, the public reads were trimmed at Q25 with fastp and aligned with MiXCR, with productive beta chains retained. TCRdb assigned the V and J calls; the authors' analysis was not used. For this sample there are about 93,000 clones; roughly 13% appear just once. The ten largest clones add up to roughly 12% of the sample. No treatment had been received by any patient before thyroid surgery. Using T-cell receptor beta sequencing, the study looked back at clinical samples from patients collected from 2012 to 2018.

Deletion took 3 bases off V and 1 base off J, with a span of 12 bases between the germline ends. Including the terminal cysteine and phenylalanine, the CDR3 comprises 15 residues. Just CDR3 DNA is preserved here, 45 bases in frame from base 1. CDR1 and CDR2 were assigned from the germline V gene (reference sequence) as LNHDA and SQIVND. What the work shows at the level of the full study, not this receptor alone: TCR beta diversity was reported as significantly higher in malignant tumors than in benign nodules, in both blood and tumor samples.

This clone was observed many times. Its antigen is unknown. Nothing much larger sits one base from this clone, and base qualities are not available. Sequenced: blood. The source of this sequence is a female donor with papillary thyroid cancer or a benign thyroid nodule (not recorded which). Some clones in this sample may be carry-over from other donors' samples. The chain couples TRBV19 to TRBJ2-5, with the D gene tentatively TRBD1 or TRBD2, based on 5 matching bases in each. In nucleotide form, the sequence is TGTGCCAGTAGTATGGGACGGATCTTCCAAGAGACCCAGTACTTC. This yields the protein CASSMGRIFQETQYF.